By frequency in the sample, the clone carrying this T cell receptor beta chain is medium-sized (0.01 to 0.1%). This sample was included in a study of human T cells and chemical hapten exposure. Time point given: patch test 3, about 24 weeks after DPC sensitization. Regarding treatment: therapeutic diphenylcyclopropenone sensitization with weekly scalp DPC. Whole blood, unfractionated, served as the material for total RNA extraction. TCRdb used MiXCR to reprocess the RACE reads, holding one entry per CDR3 protein. The table shows tens of thousands of distinct CDR3 sequences, with 9.5% to 15% occurring only once. The CDR3 is 12 residues long. Germline V lookup: CDR1 SGHRS, CDR2 YFSETQ. J gave up 9 bases and V 0 bases, and 0 bases lay outside the gene matches.

The sample here was whole blood, taken in connection with sensitization to the hapten diphenylcyclopropenone (DPC). This TCR was sampled from a middle-aged woman with alopecia areata. Some clones in this sample may be carry-over from other donors' samples. V is TRBV5-1 and J is TRBJ2-1; 7 bases align to TRBD1. The DNA for the CDR3 is TGCGCCAGCAGCTTGGGACAGGGTGAGCAGTTCTTC. It yields the protein CASSLGQGEQFF.